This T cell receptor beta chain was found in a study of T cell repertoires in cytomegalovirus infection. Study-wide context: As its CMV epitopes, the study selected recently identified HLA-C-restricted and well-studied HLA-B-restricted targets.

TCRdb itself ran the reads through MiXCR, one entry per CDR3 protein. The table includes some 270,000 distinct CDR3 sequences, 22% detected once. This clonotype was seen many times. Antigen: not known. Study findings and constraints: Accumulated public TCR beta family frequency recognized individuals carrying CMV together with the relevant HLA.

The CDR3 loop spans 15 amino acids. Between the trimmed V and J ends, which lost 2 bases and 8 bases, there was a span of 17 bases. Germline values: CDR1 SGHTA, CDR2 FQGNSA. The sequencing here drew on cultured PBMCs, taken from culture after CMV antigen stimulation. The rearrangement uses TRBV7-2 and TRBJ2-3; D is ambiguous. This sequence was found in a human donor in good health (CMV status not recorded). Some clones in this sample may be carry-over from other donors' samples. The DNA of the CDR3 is TGTGCCAGCAGCTTAATCGGCGCCGGTTTGGGTACGCAGTATTTT. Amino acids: CASSLIGAGLGTQYF. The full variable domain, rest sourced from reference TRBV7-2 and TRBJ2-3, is GAGVSQSPSNKVTEKGKDVELRCDPISGHTALYWYRQSLGQGLEFLIYFQGNSAPDKSGLPSDRFSAERTGGSVSTLTIQRTQQEDSAVYLCASSLIGAGLGTQYFGPGTRLTVL.